A single TCR beta chain is shown here with its context. The data derive from a study of blood T cell repertoires in COVID-19. Study-wide background: The United States, Italy and Spain were the sources of the acute and convalescent COVID-19 samples. Nucleic acid was either cDNA or gDNA, and it came from T cells, B-cell-depleted T cells, or PBMCs.

As originally analysed: Amplification of reference gene primers provided the estimated nucleated cell counts. Data came from immunoSEQ multiplex PCR; TCRdb stores just in-frame clones and leaves some out. The D gene and trimming were derived from the DNA, and the V and J assignments and clone size from that table. The sample includes around 34,000 clones, about 80% of them seen just once. The sequence derives from a woman in her 70s with acute or convalescent COVID-19. The sequencing sample was made of peripheral blood.

CDR3 residues: CASSLPGQPEGSAQHF. The CDR3 DNA is TGTGCCAGCAGTTTACCGGGACAGCCTGAAGGATCAGCCCAGCATTTT. V gene TRBV28 combines with J gene TRBJ1-5, with 7 bases that match TRBD1. The ends lost 2 bases at V and 11 bases at J; junction bases unmatched: 15. Germline V gene lookup returns CDR1 MDHEN and CDR2 SYDVKM. This CDR3 contains 16 residues.